A single sample is the source of the 3 T cell receptor beta chains below, sequenced in a study of tumor-infiltrating lymphocytes in primary liver carcinoma. Reverse transcription of around 0.45 ug total RNA with a constant-region primer produced TCR beta cDNA. Modified slightly, ARM-PCR produced TCR beta libraries over three nested multiplex PCR rounds. Both of the initial two PCR rounds ran for nine to ten cycles and employed TRBV1-TRBV30 forward primers alongside a C-beta reverse primer. MiXCR, run by TCRdb on the multiplex PCR reads, gives a single entry per CDR3 protein. Among over 45,000 distinct CDR3 sequences listed, 71% were seen once. The source material, 20-30 mg of unsorted bulk tissue, was used to co-extract RNA and DNA. The specimen was liver tumor tissue from sampling region 5. The sample's subset: tumor region T5, tumor centre. These receptors all come from a man aged 35 to 55 with primary liver carcinoma and hepatitis B virus infection.

Concerning this clonotype: In this CDR3 the conserved last residue, phenylalanine or tryptophan, is missing, so a read error is likely. The DNA is omitted, as the CDR3 cannot be located on it reliably, and the CDR3 follows TCRdb's listing. CDR3 sequence reads: CASSQLAGLTTDTHYI. The J gene is TRBJ2-3, the V gene TRBV6-1; TRBD2, the D gene given by the table, was not confirmed from the DNA. Germline V gives CDR1 MNHNS, CDR2 SASEGT. The CDR3 is 16 residues long, ends included.

This clonotype was seen only once. One base away lies a much larger clone, so this may be a sequencing read error. The chain is built from TRBV7-9 and TRBJ2-1; D not resolved. Germline V gives CDR1 SEHNR, CDR2 FQNEAQ (reference sequence). This CDR3 contains 12 residues. The CDR3 sequence: CAGSLGTNEQFF. CDR3 sequence (DNA): TGTGCCGGCAGCTTAGGTACTAATGAGCAGTTCTTC.

About this clonotype itself: Compared with germline, one end of the junction differs, possibly owing to a read error. The genes are TRBV29-1 and TRBJ1-1, with 11 positions matching TRBD1. There are 13 residues in the CDR3. The germline V gene has CDR1 SQVTM and CDR2 ANQGSEA. CDR3 DNA: TGTGGCGTAGCGGACAGGGGGCACACTGAAGCTTTCTTT. Its protein is CGVADRGHTEAFF.